A single sample is the source of the 21 T cell receptor beta chains below, sequenced in a study of blood T cell repertoires in COVID-19. TCRdb's table, derived via immunoSEQ multiplex PCR, lists solely in-frame clones and lacks some. The sample holds 65,000 to 90,000 clones; roughly 83% are singletons and the top ten take 2.5%. Sequencing input: peripheral blood. These receptors came from a man older than 75 with active or convalescent COVID-19.

J is TRBJ2-7 and V is TRBV4-1; TRBD2 matches at 7 bases. This CDR3 is 16 amino acids long. Germline CDR1 and CDR2: MGHRA and YSYEKL. J gave up 4 bases and V 0 bases, and 9 bases lay outside the gene matches. Here the CDR3 reads CASSQDWGGVAYEQYF. The CDR3 DNA reads TGCGCCAGCAGCCAAGATTGGGGGGGGGTGGCGTACGAGCAGTACTTC.

This clone was picked up one time. V and J are TRBV5-1 and TRBJ2-1; D is perhaps TRBD2 (5 bases). The CDR3 is made up of 12 amino acids. The germline gives CDR1 SGHRS, CDR2 YFSETQ. Deletions cut 4 bases from V and 6 bases from J, with 8 bases between. The CDR3 DNA reads TGCGCCAGCAGCGCCAGCGGCAATGAGCAGTTCTTC. Amino acid sequence: CASSASGNEQFF.

This clone was detected a few times. This chain connects TRBV11-3 to TRBJ1-1, with D maybe TRBD1 (5 bases). The CDR3 runs 16 residues. Germline CDR1 reads SGHNT; CDR2 reads YENEEA. Trimming took 5 bases from V and 1 from J, leaving 17 bases between them. This CDR3 is CASSPRSRGGNTEAFF. In nucleotides, the CDR3 is TGTGCCAGCAGCCCCCGCAGCCGGGGGGGGAACACTGAAGCTTTCTTT.

The chain joins TRBV10-3 to TRBJ2-7; 7 positions agree with TRBD2. V lost 2 bases and J lost 4; bases outside the gene matches: 14. Germline-derived CDR1 and CDR2 are ENHRY and SYGVKD. This CDR3 has 17 residues. The CDR3 sequence: CAISEPSGGSSGYEQYF. The DNA of the CDR3 is TGTGCCATCAGTGAGCCAAGCGGCGGGAGCTCAGGATACGAGCAGTACTTC.

CDR3 in DNA: TGTGCCAGCAGCCCAACTCCTTACGAGCAGTACTTC. Amino acid sequence: CASSPTPYEQYF. The chain is built from TRBV7-6 and TRBJ2-7, with unresolved D. The V gene lost 5 bases and the J gene lost 4 bases, with 9 bases spanning the gap. Germline lookup yields CDR1 SGHVS and CDR2 FNYEAQ. The CDR3 extends over 12 amino acids.

This chain links TRBV3-1 (or the pseudogene TRBV3-2) with TRBJ1-5; a weak D match, TRBD1 (6 bases). The V gene lost 3 bases and the J gene lost 6 bases, with 12 bases spanning the gap. The CDR3 is made up of 14 amino acids. Germline CDR1 and CDR2: LGHDT and YNNKEL (reference sequence). The CDR3 is CASSHGQSTQPQHF. The DNA for the CDR3 is TGTGCCAGCAGCCACGGACAGTCGACTCAGCCCCAGCATTTT.

The chain is built from TRBV29-1 and TRBJ1-5; D ambiguous. This CDR3 is 12 amino acids long. V was pared by 5 bases and J by 2 bases, with 7 bases between. Germline assignment: CDR1 SQVTM and CDR2 ANQGSEA. CDR3 sequence reads: CSVRFGNQPQHF. The CDR3, as DNA: TGCAGCGTTCGTTTTGGCAATCAGCCCCAGCATTTT.

This clone was counted a single time. The chain carries TRBV3-1 (or the pseudogene TRBV3-2) and TRBJ2-7, with TRBD2 identical over 11 bases. This CDR3 contains 14 residues. Germline lookup yields CDR1 LGHDT and CDR2 YNNKEL (reference sequence). The V and J ends lost 4 bases and 6 bases, in that order; junction bases with no gene match: 5. The CDR3 sequence is CASSRKTSGTEQYF. The CDR3 DNA reads as TGTGCCAGCAGCCGCAAGACTAGCGGGACCGAGCAGTACTTC.

This clone was recorded only once. J is TRBJ2-7 and V is TRBV6-6; tentative D call: TRBD1 (6 bases). This CDR3 spans 15 amino acids. Trimming cost V 8 bases and J 0 bases, with 17 bases left between them. Germline CDR1 MNHNY, CDR2 SVGAGI (reference sequence). Here the CDR3 DNA reads TGTGCCAGCGGACACGGACAGACAATCTCCTACGAGCAGTACTTC. It specifies CASGHGQTISYEQYF.

The chain links TRBV6-2 or TRBV6-3 to TRBJ2-4, with D possibly TRBD2 on 5 matching bases. The germline V gene has CDR1 MNHEY and CDR2 SVGEGT. V was trimmed by 0 bases and J by 12 bases, leaving 9 bases between them. This CDR3 is built from 12 residues. The CDR3 DNA reads TGTGCCAGCAGTTACTCCGGGGTCCCTCAGTACTTC. It yields the protein CASSYSGVPQYF.

The CDR3 reads CAWSVRAGSEQYF. Here the CDR3 DNA reads TGTGCCTGGAGTGTACGGGCGGGCTCCGAGCAGTACTTC. The genes are TRBV30 and TRBJ2-7; a possible D gene is TRBD2 (5 bases). Per germline, CDR1 GTSNPN and CDR2 SVGIG (reference sequence). V lost 0 bases to trimming and J lost 6 bases, with 12 bases between them. The CDR3 totals 13 residues. The complete variable domain, with remaining parts taken from reference TRBV30 and TRBJ2-7, reads SQTIHQWPATLVQPVGSPLSLECTVEGTSNPNLYWYRQAAGRGLQLLFYSVGIGQISSEVPQNLSASRPQDRQFILSSKKLLLSDSGFYLCAWSVRAGSEQYFGPGTRLTVT.

This sequence joins TRBV6-2 or TRBV6-3 and TRBJ2-7; a weak D match, TRBD2 (5 bases). Germline CDR1 MNHEY, CDR2 SVGEGT. The CDR3 length is 13 residues. The V end was cut by 0 bases, the J end by 9 bases, with 12 bases between. The CDR3 here is CASSYSERGRQYF. The DNA for the CDR3 is TGTGCCAGCAGTTACTCCGAACGGGGTCGGCAGTACTTC.

The chain has TRBV30 and TRBJ1-6, with D hard to call. Germline V gene lookup returns CDR1 GTSNPN and CDR2 SVGIG (reference sequence). This CDR3 spans 12 amino acids. With 2 bases removed from V and 5 bases from J, the gap between germline ends came to 4 bases. In DNA form, the CDR3 reads TGTGCCTGGAGTCGGGATAATTCACCCCTCCACTTT. It encodes CAWSRDNSPLHF.

The chain carries TRBV6-2 or TRBV6-3 and TRBJ1-1; tentatively, D is TRBD1 (6 bases). This CDR3 is 13 amino acids long. Germline CDR1 reads MNHEY; CDR2 reads SVGEGT. V was trimmed by 2 bases and J by 5 bases, leaving 9 bases between them. In nucleotides, the CDR3 is TGTGCCAGCAGTTACGCCGGGACAACTGAAGCTTTCTTT. It is translated as CASSYAGTTEAFF.

The CDR3 reads CASSPRAGVVNEKLFF. For the CDR3, the DNA is TGCGCCAGCAGCCCCAGGGCAGGCGTGGTCAATGAAAAACTGTTTTTT. The chain couples TRBV5-1 to TRBJ1-4; tentative D call: TRBD1 (5 bases). Between the trimmed V and J ends, which lost 4 bases and 5 bases, there was a span of 18 bases. The V gene's germline CDR1 is SGHRS and CDR2 YFSETQ. This CDR3 comprises 16 residues.

This clone was counted only a few times. J is TRBJ2-7 and V is TRBV5-5; 9 bases are a match to TRBD1. Germline assignment: CDR1 SGHKS and CDR2 YYEKEE (reference sequence). The length of the CDR3 is 14 residues. The V gene end was trimmed by 3 bases and the J gene end by 3 bases; junction bases not matched to a gene: 4. The CDR3 bases are TGTGCCAGCAGCTCTCCGGACAGGGGCTACGAGCAGTACTTC. As protein: CASSSPDRGYEQYF.

The chain has TRBV7-9 and TRBJ2-7; TRBD2 agrees at 10 bases. CDR1 and CDR2 from the germline V gene are SEHNR and FQNEAQ (reference sequence). Trimming at V came to 3 bases and at J to 5 bases, leaving 7 bases not matched to a gene. The CDR3 is made up of 15 amino acids. CDR3 nucleotides: TGTGCCAGCAGCTTTGGCAGCGGGGGGGTTGACGAGCAGTACTTC. Amino acid sequence: CASSFGSGGVDEQYF.

The chain recombines TRBV27 with TRBJ1-4; D gene uncertain. V dropped 5 bases and J dropped 5 bases, with 15 bases sitting between them. Germline V lookup: CDR1 MNHEY, CDR2 SMNVEV (reference sequence). This CDR3 is 15 amino acids long. CDR3 in DNA: TGTGCCAGCAGTGCCATGTCGACTAAAAATGAAAAACTGTTTTTT. Translation gives CASSAMSTKNEKLFF.

The chain has TRBV28 and TRBJ2-5, with unresolved D. The germline gives CDR1 MDHEN, CDR2 SYDVKM. This CDR3 has 15 amino acids. V was pared by 4 bases and J by 7 bases, with 19 bases between. Here the CDR3 reads CASSSPARAIVTQYF. In nucleotides, the CDR3 is TGTGCCAGCAGTTCCCCCGCTAGAGCGATCGTGACCCAGTACTTC.

The J gene is TRBJ2-6, the V gene TRBV6-6; perhaps TRBD2 as D (5 bases). Germline CDR1 MNHNY, CDR2 SVGAGI (reference sequence). This CDR3 has 16 amino acids. The germline V and J ends were trimmed by 0 bases and 1 base, with 7 bases remaining between them. CDR3 loop: CASSYSRGSGANVLTF. DNA for the CDR3: TGTGCCAGCAGTTACTCGCGAGGGTCTGGGGCCAACGTCCTGACTTTC.

This clone was counted a single time. The V call is TRBV10-1, the J call TRBJ2-1, with D maybe TRBD1 (7 bases). This CDR3 region has 17 residues. Germline values: CDR1 WNHNN, CDR2 SYGVQD (reference sequence). V lost 0 bases to trimming and J lost 0 bases, with 12 bases between them. CDR3 sequence: CASSESSGGSSYNEQFF. CDR3 DNA: TGCGCCAGCAGTGAGTCATCAGGGGGGAGCTCCTACAATGAGCAGTTCTTC.